These T cell receptor beta chains were read from a single sample in a study of technical replicates of blood from four donors. Libraries were prepared by immunoSEQ multiplex PCR; TCRdb keeps only in-frame clonotypes and omits some of them. This sample yields 91,000 or so clones, of which just under 95% are seen a single time; 0.3% to 0.35% belongs to the top ten. The sequenced sample was T cells isolated from PBMCs. Receptor source: a human donor in good health. The CDR3 runs from the conserved cysteine through the conserved F or W. D genes are given only for firm matches. Clone sizes are given selectively: once, few, many, or a class where the clone is expanded.

cdr3_nt	cdr3_aa	cdr3_length	clone_size	v_call	d_call	j_call
TGTGCCAGCAGCTTAGATACGGGAAAACTGTTTTTT	CASSLDTGKLFF	12	-	TRBV7-9	-	TRBJ1-4
TGTGCCAGCAGTCCCAACGTGGCTAGCGTAGAGGATACGCAGTATTTT	CASSPNVASVEDTQYF	16	-	TRBV28	-	TRBJ2-3
TGTGCTAGTGGTGTCGCACAGGGGGCCTCTCCTTTGAACTACAATGAGCAGTTCTTC	CASGVAQGASPLNYNEQFF	19	-	TRBV12-5	TRBD1	TRBJ2-1
TGTGCCAGCAGTTCCCGGGACAGATATGAAAAACTGTTTTTT	CASSSRDRYEKLFF	14	-	TRBV6-5	TRBD1	TRBJ1-4
TGCAGTGTCAACAATCAGCCCCAGCATTTT	CSVNNQPQHF	10	-	TRBV20-1	-	TRBJ1-5
TGTGCCATCGGGGCAGGGGGCTTAGAGACCCAGTACTTC	CAIGAGGLETQYF	13	-	TRBV10-3	TRBD1	TRBJ2-5
TGTGCCAGTAAGGTACCGGGGTGGAACACTGAAGCTTTCTTT	CASKVPGWNTEAFF	14	many	TRBV19	-	TRBJ1-1
TGCGCCAGCAGCTTGACTAGCGGAAACAATGAGCAGTTCTTC	CASSLTSGNNEQFF	14	-	TRBV5-1	TRBD2	TRBJ2-1
TGTGCCACCAGGGGGCCTGGTGGGGCTAGCACAGATACGCAGTATTTT	CATRGPGGASTDTQYF	16	-	TRBV28	TRBD1	TRBJ2-3
TGTGCCAGCAGCGCCACCTTGACAGGCAATGAAGCTTTCTTT	CASSATLTGNEAFF	14	-	TRBV7-9	-	TRBJ1-1
TGTGCCAGCAGCTTGAACACGGACAGTGCCTATGGCTACACCTTC	CASSLNTDSAYGYTF	15	-	TRBV5-4	-	TRBJ1-2
TGTGCTAGTGGTTTAATCCCGACAGGGGAAGTTGAGCCCCAGCATTTT	CASGLIPTGEVEPQHF	16	-	TRBV12-5	TRBD1	TRBJ1-5
TGTGCCAGCAGCCAGCGGAGTGCTGAAGCTTTCTTT	CASSQRSAEAFF	12	once	TRBV4-2	-	TRBJ1-1
TGTGCCAGTAGGGGACAGGGAGTCACTGAAGCTTTCTTT	CASRGQGVTEAFF	13	-	TRBV19	TRBD1	TRBJ1-1
TGTGCCAGCAGCCAAAAGGGTCGGGGACAGGGGTTGTACGAGCAGTACTTC	CASSQKGRGQGLYEQYF	17	-	TRBV14	TRBD1	TRBJ2-7
TGCGCCAGCAGCCAAGGACAGGTAGAAACCTACGAGCAGTACTTC	CASSQGQVETYEQYF	15	-	TRBV5-1	TRBD1	TRBJ2-7
TGTGCCAGCAGCCAAGTTCCCGGGTTGAACACCGGGGAGCTGTTTTTT	CASSQVPGLNTGELFF	16	-	TRBV4-2	-	TRBJ2-2
TGTGCCAGCAGCCAAGCTCTTAACACGGGACAGGGAAAGTCCTATGGCTACACCTTC	CASSQALNTGQGKSYGYTF	19	-	TRBV4-2	TRBD1	TRBJ1-2
TGTGCCAGCAGCGGGAGGACAGGGGAAGAGCAGTACTTC	CASSGRTGEEQYF	13	once	TRBV9	TRBD1	TRBJ2-7
TGTGCCAGCAGCCTTCAGGGGGCCCCTGAAGCTTTCTTT	CASSLQGAPEAFF	13	-	TRBV28	TRBD1	TRBJ1-1
TGTGCCAGCAGCTTAGCGGGAGGAGTCACAGATACGCAGTATTTT	CASSLAGGVTDTQYF	15	-	TRBV7-2	-	TRBJ2-3
TGTGCCAGCAGCTTCCCGACAGCTGAAGCTTTCTTT	CASSFPTAEAFF	12	-	TRBV7-9	-	TRBJ1-1
TGTGCCAGCAGCCCCCATGGGGGCCCTAATGAAAAACTGTTTTTT	CASSPHGGPNEKLFF	15	-	TRBV9	-	TRBJ1-4
TGCAGTGCTAGAAACTTAGCGGGACTGGTCTTC	CSARNLAGLVF	11	-	TRBV20-1	TRBD2	TRBJ2-1
TGTGCCAGTAGCCCAGTGAGAGGCGAAACCAACTATGGCTACACCTTC	CASSPVRGETNYGYTF	16	-	TRBV19	-	TRBJ1-2
TGTGCCAGCAGCCACAACAGGGAAATCGGCAATGAGCAGTTCTTC	CASSHNREIGNEQFF	15	once	TRBV11-3	-	TRBJ2-1
TGTGCCTGGACCATGTATAGCGGGGGCTACGAGCAGTACTTC	CAWTMYSGGYEQYF	14	-	TRBV30	TRBD2	TRBJ2-7
TGTGCCAGCAGTGACGGGACAGGGACGCCCCAGCATTTT	CASSDGTGTPQHF	13	-	TRBV6-4	TRBD1	TRBJ1-5
TGTGCCAGCAGCTTGGACAGGTACGAGCAGTACTTC	CASSLDRYEQYF	12	few	TRBV5-5	-	TRBJ2-7
TGTGCCAGCAGCCCCCAGGGACAGGTTTTAAACACTGAAGCTTTCTTT	CASSPQGQVLNTEAFF	16	-	TRBV9	TRBD1	TRBJ1-1
TGTGCCAGCAGCTCGCGGACTAGCGGGAGGTCATTCTACGAGCAGTACTTC	CASSSRTSGRSFYEQYF	17	-	TRBV7-2	TRBD2	TRBJ2-7
TGTGCCAGCAGCCTGGGACACAGCCGCGACACAGATACGCAGTATTTT	CASSLGHSRDTDTQYF	16	-	TRBV7-3	-	TRBJ2-3
TGTGCCAGCAGTTCTACTAGCGGAATCTACGAGCAGTACTTC	CASSSTSGIYEQYF	14	-	TRBV27	TRBD2	TRBJ2-7
TGTGCCAGCAGCTTAGTAACCCCGGGGGCAACTAATGAAAAACTGTTTTTT	CASSLVTPGATNEKLFF	17	-	TRBV11-3	-	TRBJ1-4
TGTGCCAGCAGCCCTTTTAGCGGGGAAAGCACAGATACGCAGTATTTT	CASSPFSGESTDTQYF	16	-	TRBV4-2	TRBD2	TRBJ2-3
TGTGCCAGCAGCTTAGGCAGGGGGCGGGAGACCCAGTACTTC	CASSLGRGRETQYF	14	-	TRBV11-2	TRBD1	TRBJ2-5
TGTGCCAGCAGCTTGGCTAGCTCCGAGCAGTACTTC	CASSLASSEQYF	12	-	TRBV7-9	-	TRBJ2-7
TGTGCCATCGGGAGCTCCTACGAGCAGTACTTC	CAIGSSYEQYF	11	-	TRBV6-5	-	TRBJ2-7
TGTGCCAGCATCTGGGGCGGGAGCCCCTACGAGCAGTACTTC	CASIWGGSPYEQYF	14	-	TRBV2	TRBD2	TRBJ2-7
TGTGCCAGCAGCTTTGGTGGTAGCGGGAGGATTCAGTACTTC	CASSFGGSGRIQYF	14	-	TRBV5-8	TRBD2	TRBJ2-4
TGTGCCATCAGTGAGTGGGAGACTAGCGGGGGGTACGAGCAGTACTTC	CAISEWETSGGYEQYF	16	-	TRBV10-3	TRBD2	TRBJ2-7
TGTGCCAGCAGCTTAGTGGCCGGGTCCGAGCAGTACTTC	CASSLVAGSEQYF	13	-	TRBV7-8	-	TRBJ2-7
TGTGCCAGCAGCTTAGAAGTGAGAAGGGGGCAATCCTACGAGCAGTACTTC	CASSLEVRRGQSYEQYF	17	-	TRBV7-9	TRBD1	TRBJ2-7
TGTGCCAGCAGCCCTAGACAGGGTCTCAAGCCCCAGCATTTT	CASSPRQGLKPQHF	14	-	TRBV7-2	TRBD1	TRBJ1-5
TGCGCCAGCAGCTTAAGTGAACTAGCGGGAGGTAAGGAAGAGACCCAGTACTTC	CASSLSELAGGKEETQYF	18	-	TRBV5-1	TRBD2	TRBJ2-5
TGTGCCAGCAAAGGGACTAGCGGCCAAGAGACCCAGTACTTC	CASKGTSGQETQYF	14	-	TRBV5-4	TRBD2	TRBJ2-5
TGTGCCAGCAGCCCTTATCCCGTATCTTTCGGGAGCAATGAGCAGTTCTTC	CASSPYPVSFGSNEQFF	17	-	TRBV7-8	-	TRBJ2-1
TGTGCCAGCAGCAAAAAAAATGGGACAGGGCCGGATGAAAAACTGTTTTTT	CASSKKNGTGPDEKLFF	17	-	TRBV21-1	-	TRBJ1-4
TGTGCCAGTATAGCGGCGGCGGGAGGGCGGACCGGGGAGCTGTTTTTT	CASIAAAGGRTGELFF	16	-	TRBV19	TRBD2	TRBJ2-2
TGTGCCAGCAGCTTAACGGGGACAGGGAACACTGAAGCTTTCTTT	CASSLTGTGNTEAFF	15	-	TRBV7-9	TRBD1	TRBJ1-1
TGCAGTGCTAGCAAATTCCATGGCTACACCTTC	CSASKFHGYTF	11	-	TRBV20-1	-	TRBJ1-2